The present T cell receptor beta chain was sequenced within a study of T-cell reconstitution after alpha-beta-depleted transplantation in children. As to this clonotype: The junction departs from the called germline gene at one end, perhaps through a read error.

Germline V gene data show CDR1 as SGHTA and CDR2 as FQGNSA. There are 15 residues in the CDR3. Molecular barcoding with unique molecular identifiers was used for the TCRbeta library. TCRdb re-called the PCR reads with MiXCR, one entry per CDR3 protein. The sample lists about 610,000 distinct CDR3 sequences; roughly a tenth were seen once. The origin of this receptor is a human donor who donated a stem cell graft to a child with acute myeloid leukemia. The sequences come from PBMCs from the stem cell graft donor, collected from the stem cell graft. The J gene is TRBJ2-7, the V gene TRBV7-2; 11 bases match TRBD2. In nucleotides, the CDR3 is TGTGCCAGCACCTTACTAGCGGGAGTTCGGTACGAGCAGTACTTC. Protein product: CASTLLAGVRYEQYF. Full variable domain (missing parts from reference TRBV7-2 and TRBJ2-7): GAGVSQSPSNKVTEKGKDVELRCDPISGHTALYWYRQSLGQGLEFLIYFQGNSAPDKSGLPSDRFSAERTGGSVSTLTIQRTQQEDSAVYLCASTLLAGVRYEQYFGPGTRLTVT.